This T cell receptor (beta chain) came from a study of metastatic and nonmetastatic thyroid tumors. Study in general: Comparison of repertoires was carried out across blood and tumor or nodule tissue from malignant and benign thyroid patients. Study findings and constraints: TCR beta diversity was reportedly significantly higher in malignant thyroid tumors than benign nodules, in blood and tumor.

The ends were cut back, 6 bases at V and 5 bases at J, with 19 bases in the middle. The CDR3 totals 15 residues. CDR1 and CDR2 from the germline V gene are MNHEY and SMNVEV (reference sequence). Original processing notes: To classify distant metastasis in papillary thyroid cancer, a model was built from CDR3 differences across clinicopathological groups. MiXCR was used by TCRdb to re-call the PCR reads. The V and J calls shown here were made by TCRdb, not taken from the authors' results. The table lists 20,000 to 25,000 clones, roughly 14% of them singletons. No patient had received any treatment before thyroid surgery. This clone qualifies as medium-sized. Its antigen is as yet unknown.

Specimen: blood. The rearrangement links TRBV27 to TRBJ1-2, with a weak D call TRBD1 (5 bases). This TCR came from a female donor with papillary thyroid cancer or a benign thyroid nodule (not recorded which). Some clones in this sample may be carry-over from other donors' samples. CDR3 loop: CASSDGAGLRYGYTF. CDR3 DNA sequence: TGTGCCAGCAGCGATGGGGCAGGGCTGCGGTATGGCTACACCTTC.